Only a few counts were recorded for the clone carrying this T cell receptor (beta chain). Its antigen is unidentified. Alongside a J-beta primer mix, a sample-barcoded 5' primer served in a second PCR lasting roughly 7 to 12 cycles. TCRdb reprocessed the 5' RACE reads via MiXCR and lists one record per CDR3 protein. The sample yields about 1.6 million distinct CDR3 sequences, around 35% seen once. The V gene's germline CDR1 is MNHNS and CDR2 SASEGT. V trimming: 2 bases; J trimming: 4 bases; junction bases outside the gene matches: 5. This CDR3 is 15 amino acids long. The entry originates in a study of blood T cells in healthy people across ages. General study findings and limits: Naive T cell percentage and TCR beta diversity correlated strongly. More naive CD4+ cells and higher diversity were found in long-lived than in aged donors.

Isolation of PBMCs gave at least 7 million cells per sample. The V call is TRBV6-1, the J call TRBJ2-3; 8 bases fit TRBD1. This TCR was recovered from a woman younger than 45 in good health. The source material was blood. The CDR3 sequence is CASSESTGAADTQYF. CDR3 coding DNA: TGTGCCAGCAGTGAATCGACAGGGGCCGCAGATACGCAGTATTTT.